The next 31 T cell receptor beta chains were all read from a single sample in a study of beta chain features in type 1 diabetes. Study observations and caveats: Moderate yet significant TCRB CDR3 shortening was seen in Type 1 diabetes patients in all four CD4+ subsets.

The antigens these receptors bind are not known. Sequencing targeted expressed TCRB transcripts, as all isolated RNA had been reverse transcribed. Data came from immunoSEQ multiplex PCR; TCRdb stores just in-frame clones and leaves some out. The sample has 300,000 to 450,000 clones; around a tenth are singletons. Sequences were obtained from central memory CD4+ T cells from blood. The receptors come from a man aged 25 to 40 with type 1 diabetes.

This clone was detected a few times. This chain joins TRBV19 and TRBJ1-2, with D possibly being TRBD1 (6 bases). Germline CDR1 LNHDA, CDR2 SQIVND (reference sequence). Trimming stripped 3 bases from V and 3 bases from J, with 11 bases between. This CDR3 spans 14 amino acids. In DNA, the CDR3 is TGTGCCAGTAGTATCATGGCAGGGGACTATGGCTACACCTTC. Its protein product is CASSIMAGDYGYTF. Full variable domain (outside the CDR3, taken from reference TRBV19 and TRBJ1-2): DGGITQSPKYLFRKEGQNVTLSCEQNLNHDAMYWYRQDPGQGLRLIYYSQIVNDFQKGDIAEGYSVSREKKESFPLTVTSAQKNPTAFYLCASSIMAGDYGYTFGSGTRLTVV.

This clone has a handful of counts. The rearrangement joins TRBV27 to TRBJ2-7; 9 bases match TRBD2. The germline V gene has CDR1 MNHEY and CDR2 SMNVEV (reference sequence). J lost 6 bases, V lost 2 bases, and 14 bases had no gene match. The CDR3 sequence is 17 residues long. The CDR3 nucleotides read TGTGCCAGCAGTTTACTGGGGCGGGAGGGCCGGAGAGGCGAGCAGTACTTC. It yields the protein CASSLLGREGRRGEQYF.

The rearrangement links TRBV18 to TRBJ2-5; 9 bases map to TRBD1. The CDR3 is 14 residues long. Losses at the gene ends were 6 bases for V and 3 bases for J; bases not matched to a gene: 5. Per the germline V gene, CDR1 is KGHSH and CDR2 is LQKENI. CDR3 in amino acids: CASSGQGGEETQYF. CDR3 bases: TGTGCCAGCTCGGGACAGGGAGGTGAAGAGACCCAGTACTTC.

V and J are TRBV7-9 and TRBJ1-5, with D unresolved. V gave up 4 bases and J gave up 3 bases, with 19 bases separating them. The CDR3 runs 17 residues. CDR1 and CDR2 from the germline V gene are SEHNR and FQNEAQ (reference sequence). The CDR3 bases are TGTGCCAGCAGCTCGCCCCTCCGGACGGTTCTCAATCAGCCCCAGCATTTT. Its protein is CASSSPLRTVLNQPQHF.

This clone appeared a few times. This sequence joins TRBV5-1 and TRBJ2-7; 8 positions agree with TRBD1. Germline V gene sequence: CDR1 SGHRS, CDR2 YFSETQ. The CDR3 runs 15 residues. Unmatched junction bases numbered 13, after V lost 4 bases and J lost 7 bases. This CDR3 reads CASSPGGQGAEEQYF. The DNA of the CDR3 is TGCGCCAGCAGCCCTGGAGGGCAGGGGGCGGAAGAGCAGTACTTC.

This clone has more than one count but fewer than ten. The chain combines TRBV7-9 with TRBJ1-4; no clear D gene. The CDR3 extends over 14 amino acids. Germline V lookup: CDR1 SEHNR, CDR2 FQNEAQ (reference sequence). Trimming removed 4 bases from V and 5 bases from J, with 11 bases in between. CDR3 coding DNA: TGTGCCAGCAGCTATATTGGCGACAATGAAAAACTGTTTTTT. It is translated as CASSYIGDNEKLFF.

This clone occurred many times. The chain couples TRBV23-1 to TRBJ2-5; the match to TRBD2 covers 8 bases. TRBV23-1 is filed as an ORF, its function uncertain. Trimming cost V 3 bases and J 2 bases; bases outside gene matches: 5. This CDR3 is built from 15 residues. CDR3 region: CASSHPGLVQETQYF. As DNA, the CDR3 is TGCGCCAGCAGTCACCCGGGACTAGTACAAGAGACCCAGTACTTC.

J is TRBJ2-1 and V is TRBV11-3; D gene uncertain. The CDR3 contains 14 residues. Germline V lookup: CDR1 SGHNT, CDR2 YENEEA. V was trimmed by 0 bases and J by 8 bases, leaving 11 bases between them. DNA for the CDR3: TGTGCCAGCAGCTTAGATCGGGTATACGATGAGCAGTTCTTC. It is translated as CASSLDRVYDEQFF.

The CDR3 region is CASSSGGTSGRSYNEQFF. The CDR3, as DNA: TGTGCCAGCAGCTCCGGCGGGACTAGCGGGAGATCCTACAATGAGCAGTTCTTC. V is TRBV7-7 and J is TRBJ2-1, with TRBD2 matching 14 bases. The CDR3 runs 18 residues. The V and J ends lost 4 bases and 1 base, in that order; junction bases with no gene match: 6. CDR1 and CDR2 from the germline V gene are SSHAT and FNYEAQ (reference sequence).

In its sample, this clone was seen a few times. The chain combines TRBV6-1 with TRBJ2-6; TRBD2 agrees at 8 bases. The CDR3 totals 18 residues. CDR1 and CDR2 (germline): MNHNS, SASEGT. Trimming took 2 bases from V and 0 from J; bases not matched to a gene: 6. Here the CDR3 reads CASSELVAGSSGANVLTF. CDR3 nucleotide sequence: TGTGCCAGCAGTGAATTAGTAGCGGGGAGCTCTGGGGCCAACGTCCTGACTTTC.

This clone has only a few counts. The chain recombines TRBV6-6 with TRBJ2-1; D unresolved. CDR3 length: 11 amino acids. CDR1 and CDR2 (germline): MNHNY, SVGAGI (reference sequence). The V end was cut by 7 bases, the J end by 3 bases, with 4 bases between. Here the CDR3 DNA reads TGTGCCAGCACAGTCTACAATGAGCAGTTCTTC. Its translation is CASTVYNEQFF.

This sequence joins TRBV15 and TRBJ2-3; D tentatively reads TRBD1 or TRBD2 (5 bases each). CDR3 size: 17 residues. V gave up 2 bases and J gave up 0 bases, with 15 bases separating them. The germline V gene has CDR1 LNHNV and CDR2 YYDKDF (reference sequence). For the CDR3, the DNA is TGTGCCACCAGCAGACCCCGGGACCTTTCTAGCACAGATACGCAGTATTTT. This sequence encodes CATSRPRDLSSTDTQYF.

Only a few counts were recorded for this clone. V usage is TRBV6-6 and J usage is TRBJ2-7, with D possibly being TRBD1 (6 bases). The germline CDR1 and CDR2 sequences are MNHNY and SVGAGI (reference sequence). This CDR3 contains 11 residues. Trimming took off 11 bases at V and 1 base at J, with 9 bases between the two ends. CDR3 coding DNA: TGTGCCGCAGGACAGTCCTACGAGCAGTACTTC. It translates to CAAGQSYEQYF.

The V and J genes are TRBV30 and TRBJ2-5; 7 positions agree with TRBD1. This CDR3 is 15 amino acids long. J was trimmed by 5 bases and V by 1 base; bases with no gene match: 10. Germline V gene sequence: CDR1 GTSNPN, CDR2 SVGIG (reference sequence). In DNA form, the CDR3 reads TGTGCCTGGAGTGCTCCGGGACAGACGAGGGAGACCCAGTACTTC. Translated: CAWSAPGQTRETQYF.

This clone appeared a few times. The chain uses TRBV5-1 and TRBJ2-2; D is ambiguous. V was clipped by 1 base and J by 2 bases, with 12 bases between them. CDR3 size: 16 residues. CDR1 and CDR2 (germline): SGHRS, YFSETQ. DNA for the CDR3: TGCGCCAGCAGCTTGACGGAGCCCCTTAACACCGGGGAGCTGTTTTTT. It is translated as CASSLTEPLNTGELFF.

The V gene is TRBV20-1, the J gene TRBJ1-2; D remains ambiguous. This CDR3 has 10 residues. CDR1 and CDR2 from the germline V gene are DFQATT and SNEGSKA (reference sequence). V lost 0 bases and J 6 bases, leaving 2 bases between the germline ends. The CDR3 region has the DNA TGCAGTGCTAGAGATAATGGCTACACCTTC. Translating gives CSARDNGYTF.

Here the CDR3 DNA reads TGTGCCAGCAGCATTGGGACAGGGCCCTTGGACACTGAAGCTTTCTTT. This translates into CASSIGTGPLDTEAFF. The chain employs TRBV7-8 and TRBJ1-1; 9 bases agree with TRBD1. Looked up from germline, CDR1 is SGHVS and CDR2 is FQNEAQ. The CDR3 totals 16 residues. After removal of 5 bases from V and 3 bases from J, the junction contained 10 bases not matched to a gene.

This chain uses TRBV7-2 with TRBJ2-7; TRBD2 is a possible D gene (5 bases). CDR1 and CDR2 (germline): SGHTA, FQGNSA. CDR3 size: 17 residues. Trimming took 6 bases from V and 0 from J, leaving 21 bases between them. The CDR3 protein is CASSHLITGTTSYEQYF. CDR3 sequence (DNA): TGTGCCAGCAGTCACCTAATCACGGGAACCACCTCCTACGAGCAGTACTTC.

Note on this clone: This could be a read error, since a much larger clone is one nucleotide away. V usage is TRBV6-1 and J usage is TRBJ2-7; D gene unclear. V shed 5 bases and J shed 2 bases, with 4 bases lying between them. The CDR3 is made up of 11 amino acids. The V gene's germline CDR1 is MNHNS and CDR2 SASEGT. The CDR3 here is CASSQTYEQYF. The CDR3 coding sequence is TGTGCCAGCAGTCAGACCTACGAGCAGTACTTC.

This clone was detected a few times. V gene TRBV7-8 combines with J gene TRBJ2-3; weak D call: TRBD1 (6 bases). The CDR3 runs to 14 residues. The germline CDR1 and CDR2 sequences are SGHVS and FQNEAQ. Trimming removed 3 bases at V and 3 bases at J, with 10 bases between. CDR3 loop: CASSLDTGTDTQYF. The CDR3 nucleotides are TGTGCCAGCAGCTTGGACACAGGGACAGATACGCAGTATTTT.

This clone appeared many times. The V call is TRBV18, the J call TRBJ2-1; TRBD2 aligns across 9 bases. Unmatched junction bases numbered 5, after V lost 1 base and J lost 7 bases. Germline CDR1 and CDR2: KGHSH and LQKENI. The CDR3 extends over 15 amino acids. Here the CDR3 reads CASSPLAGAGNEQFF. In DNA, the CDR3 is TGTGCCAGCTCACCACTAGCGGGGGCTGGTAATGAGCAGTTCTTC.

This chain connects TRBV6-1 to TRBJ1-2; D unresolved. CDR1 and CDR2 (germline): MNHNS, SASEGT. Trimming pared 8 bases from V and 3 bases from J, leaving 10 bases between. The CDR3 has 12 amino acids. The CDR3 protein is CASADLDYGYTF. Here the CDR3 DNA reads TGTGCCAGCGCCGACTTGGACTATGGCTACACCTTC.

There are a few counts of this clone. The DNA of the CDR3 is TGTGCCTCATCTCTACTTGGGGGGAGGAGCAACGAGCAGTACTTC. Encoded protein: CASSLLGGRSNEQYF. This chain uses TRBV27 with TRBJ2-7, with a tentative D call TRBD2 (6 bases). Germline CDR1 reads MNHEY; CDR2 reads SMNVEV (reference sequence). V was cut by 11 bases and J by 5 bases, with 25 bases left in between. The CDR3 is 15 residues long.

The J gene is TRBJ1-1, the V gene TRBV28; TRBD1 matches 7 bases. The CDR3 spans 14 residues. V shed 3 bases and J 4 bases; nucleotides not matched to a gene: 5. From germline, CDR1 is MDHEN and CDR2 SYDVKM. Here the CDR3 DNA reads TGTGCCAGCAGTTTGCGGGCAGGGGGCACTGAAGCTTTCTTT. This encodes CASSLRAGGTEAFF. The variable domain in full, completed from reference TRBV28 and TRBJ1-1, reads DVKVTQSSRYLVKRTGEKVFLECVQDMDHENMFWYRQDPGLGLRLIYFSYDVKMKEKGDIPEGYSVSREKKERFSLILESASTNQTSMYLCASSLRAGGTEAFFGQGTRLTVV.

This clone turned up a few times. The rearrangement joins TRBV7-6 to TRBJ1-3; possible D gene TRBD1, 5 bases. The CDR3 has 15 residues. V lost 1 base and J 4 bases, leaving 11 bases between the germline ends. Looked up from germline, CDR1 is SGHVS and CDR2 is FNYEAQ. CDR3 loop: CASSLGVPGGNTIYF. The CDR3, as DNA: TGTGCCAGCAGCTTAGGAGTCCCAGGGGGAAACACCATATATTTT.

This clone was found a few times. One end of the junction is discordant with germline, which a read error may explain. This chain links TRBV7-2 with TRBJ1-2; D unresolved. Germline V gene lookup returns CDR1 SGHTA and CDR2 FQGNSA. This CDR3 is built from 14 residues. The chain's CDR3 is CASSQEGRNYGYTF. Written as DNA, the CDR3 is TGCGCCAGCAGCCAAGAAGGCCGAAACTATGGCTACACCTTC.

This clone was seen a handful of times. The chain combines TRBV5-1 with TRBJ2-5, with 7 positions matching TRBD1. The CDR3 spans 15 residues. Trimming cost V 2 bases and J 2 bases; bases outside gene matches: 6. CDR1 SGHRS and CDR2 YFSETQ come from the germline V gene. CDR3 residues: CASSFVGQSQETQYF. In nucleotides, the CDR3 is TGCGCCAGCAGCTTTGTGGGACAGTCACAAGAGACCCAGTACTTC.

The J gene is TRBJ1-4, the V gene TRBV11-2; D is unclear. This CDR3 contains 14 residues. The V gene lost 3 bases and the J gene lost 9 bases, with 14 bases spanning the gap. CDR1 and CDR2 (germline): SGHAT, FQNNGV. CDR3 DNA sequence: TGTGCCAGCAGCTTTTTTTCTCAGGAAAAAAAACTGTTTTTT. It yields the protein CASSFFSQEKKLFF.

This clone was picked up one time. The chain links TRBV11-3 to TRBJ2-7; unclear D gene. Trimming shortened V by 1 base and J by 7 bases, and 11 bases separated the two germline ends. CDR3 size: 13 residues. Germline V gives CDR1 SGHNT, CDR2 YENEEA. The CDR3 coding sequence is TGTGCCAGCAGCTTAGCAGGCGGAGCGGAGCAGTACTTC. Amino acids: CASSLAGGAEQYF.

The J gene is TRBJ1-1, the V gene TRBV4-2; no firm D call. CDR3 length: 13 amino acids. Looked up from germline, CDR1 is LGHNA and CDR2 is YNFKEQ. V was trimmed by 0 bases and J by 6 bases, leaving 8 bases between them. CDR3 nucleotides: TGTGCCAGCAGCCAAGATAGGTGGCCTGAAGCTTTCTTT. Amino acid sequence: CASSQDRWPEAFF.

This clone turned up a few times. This chain connects TRBV28 to TRBJ1-1, with 7 bases identical to TRBD1. V lost 6 bases to trimming and J lost 5 bases; unmatched junction nucleotides: 9. The CDR3 loop spans 14 amino acids. In germline, CDR1 is MDHEN, CDR2 SYDVKM. The CDR3 DNA is TGTGCCAGCAGCCCTAACAGGGGTGGAACTGAAGCTTTCTTT. It specifies CASSPNRGGTEAFF.